This passage covers 16 T cell receptor beta chains from one sample sequenced in a study of cytomegalovirus exposure and HLA in healthy donors. Primers for the PCR totalled 60 Vbeta and 13 Jbeta. Repertoires were generated with immunoSEQ multiplex PCR, while TCRdb's copy carries only in-frame clones and drops some. This table has roughly 150,000 clones, 75% appearing once. Sequencing was carried out using PBMCs. The receptor set was obtained from a man aged 18 to 35 in good health and CMV-seronegative.

Concerning this clone itself: Within the sample, other DNA sequences also encode this same CDR3. V is TRBV9 and J is TRBJ2-2, with D hard to call. The CDR3 spans 12 residues. The germline V gene encodes CDR1 SGDLS and CDR2 YYNGEE. Trimming pared 0 bases from V and 6 bases from J, leaving 3 bases between. The CDR3 protein is CASSVVAGELFF. Here the CDR3 DNA reads TGTGCCAGCAGCGTAGTAGCCGGGGAGCTGTTTTTT.

Comment on this clone: At the DNA level, this CDR3 is encoded by other sequences in the same sample as well. The chain uses TRBV7-2 and TRBJ1-1, with D possibly being TRBD1 (5 bases). The CDR3 runs to 15 residues. The V end lost 0 bases, the J end lost 1 base, and 9 bases lay between the germline ends. CDR1 SGHTA and CDR2 FQGNSA come from the germline V gene. DNA of the CDR3: TGTGCCAGCAGCTTAGCGCTAAGGGGGAACACTGAAGCTTTCTTT. The encoded protein is CASSLALRGNTEAFF.

The chain combines TRBV1 with TRBJ2-1; no DNA check was done on the table's D call, TRBD2. TRBV1 constitutes a pseudogene. The CDR3 is made up of 15 amino acids. The CDR3 region has the DNA TGCACCAGCAGCCAAGCGGGGAGCTCCTACAATGAGCAGTTCTTC. Encoded protein: CTSSQAGSSYNEQFF.

This chain uses TRBV4-3 with TRBJ2-7, with D maybe TRBD1 (7 bases). This CDR3 has 16 amino acids. CDR1 is LGHNA, CDR2 YSLEER, per germline. V shed 0 bases and J shed 5 bases, with 17 bases lying between them. CDR3 protein: CASSQEMGQGGHEQYF. Here the CDR3 DNA reads TGCGCCAGCAGCCAAGAAATGGGGCAGGGGGGCCACGAGCAGTACTTC.

The gene calls are TRBV6-4 and TRBJ2-1; 9 nucleotides align to TRBD2. The CDR3 sequence is 15 residues long. Germline V gives CDR1 MRHNA, CDR2 SNTAGT. Germline trimming cut 0 bases from V and 4 bases from J; bases unmatched to any gene: 1. For the CDR3, the DNA is TGTGCCAGCAGTGACTCGACTAGCGGATACAATGAGCAGTTCTTC. Its protein product is CASSDSTSGYNEQFF.

This chain links TRBV19 with TRBJ1-5, with a tentative D call TRBD1 (5 bases). Germline V gene sequence: CDR1 LNHDA, CDR2 SQIVND (reference sequence). V was shortened by 2 bases and J by 5 bases, with 16 bases between the two germline ends. The CDR3 consists of 16 residues. The CDR3 sequence: CASSIPGGAGHQPQHF. In DNA, the CDR3 is TGTGCCAGTAGTATACCGGGCGGGGCGGGCCATCAGCCCCAGCATTTT.

The rearrangement uses TRBV4-1 and TRBJ2-7, with 9 nucleotides matching TRBD2. Germline V gene lookup returns CDR1 MGHRA and CDR2 YSYEKL. V lost 5 bases and J lost 6; bases outside the gene matches: 8. This CDR3 is 14 amino acids long. CDR3 in amino acids: CASSYPGLATEQYF. CDR3 bases: TGCGCCAGCAGCTATCCGGGACTAGCCACCGAGCAGTACTTC.

The chain recombines TRBV29-1 with TRBJ2-7; a possible D gene is TRBD2 (5 bases). Trimming cost V 4 bases and J 6 bases, with 16 bases left between them. CDR1 and CDR2 (germline): SQVTM, ANQGSEA. CDR3 size: 13 residues. The CDR3 protein is CSVVEESPAEQYF. The CDR3 DNA follows: TGCAGCGTTGTGGAGGAGAGCCCCGCCGAGCAGTACTTC.

The chain carries TRBV7-8 and TRBJ2-1; TRBD2 matches 7 bases. The CDR3 loop spans 16 amino acids. Looked up from germline, CDR1 is SGHVS and CDR2 is FQNEAQ. V was pared by 4 bases and J by 9 bases, with 15 bases of the junction left unmatched. The CDR3 region is CASSYPGGMGSPEQFF. For the CDR3, the DNA is TGTGCCAGCAGCTACCCGGGGGGAATGGGGAGTCCTGAGCAGTTCTTC.

This clone was counted only a few times. The chain couples TRBV7-9 to TRBJ2-5, with a tentative D call TRBD1 (5 bases). Germline V gene sequence: CDR1 SEHNR, CDR2 FQNEAQ (reference sequence). The V gene lost 5 bases and the J gene lost 5 bases, with 15 bases spanning the gap. This CDR3 spans 14 amino acids. The CDR3 sequence: CASSPQWGRETQYF. CDR3 in DNA: TGTGCCAGCAGCCCCCAATGGGGCCGGGAGACCCAGTACTTC.

The chain employs TRBV7-9 and TRBJ2-2, with 7 bases identical to TRBD1. The CDR3 runs 17 residues. The trim removed 2 bases at V and 2 bases at J, leaving 8 bases unmatched. The germline gives CDR1 SEHNR, CDR2 FQNEAQ (reference sequence). The DNA for the CDR3 is TGTGCCAGCAGCTTAAGGCGTGGGACAGATAACACCGGGGAGCTGTTTTTT. Protein product: CASSLRRGTDNTGELFF.

The V gene is TRBV2, the J gene TRBJ2-3, with TRBD2 as a possible D gene (5 bases). The CDR3 runs to 15 residues. The V and J ends lost 4 bases and 1 base respectively, with 12 bases between them. From germline, CDR1 is SNHLY and CDR2 FYNNEI. The CDR3 DNA sequence: TGTGCCAGCAGTGCTAGGGCCGGGGGCACAGATACGCAGTATTTT. Its translation: CASSARAGGTDTQYF.

This clone appeared a few times. This chain joins TRBV28 and TRBJ2-1; 13 bases are shared with TRBD2. With 6 bases clipped from V and 0 bases from J, the junction kept 20 bases outside the gene matches. This CDR3 region has 22 residues. Germline CDR1 and CDR2: MDHEN and SYDVKM. The CDR3 DNA reads TGTGCCAGCAGCCTCCGGATGGGGGCCGGGACTAGCGGGGATAGCTCCTACAATGAGCAGTTCTTC. As protein: CASSLRMGAGTSGDSSYNEQFF.

The rearrangement links TRBV28 to TRBJ2-3, with 8 nucleotides matching TRBD1. Unmatched junction bases numbered 11, after V lost 10 bases and J lost 8 bases. This CDR3 region has 13 residues. From germline, CDR1 is MDHEN and CDR2 SYDVKM. CDR3 protein: CATGGPFPGTQYF. The DNA for the CDR3 is TGTGCCACAGGGGGCCCGTTCCCAGGTACGCAGTATTTT.

The chain is built from TRBV6-4 and TRBJ1-2, with no clear D. The CDR3 consists of 13 residues. Per germline, CDR1 MRHNA and CDR2 SNTAGT. Trimming pared 5 bases from V and 2 bases from J, leaving 9 bases between. The CDR3, as DNA: TGTGCCAGCAGTCCAGGCATCAACTATGGCTACACCTTC. This sequence encodes CASSPGINYGYTF.

Comments on this clone: One end of the junction fails to match germline, which may point to a read error. The chain recombines TRBV7-9 with TRBJ2-4, with D perhaps matching TRBD2 (6 bases). CDR3 size: 13 residues. The germline CDR1 and CDR2 sequences are SEHNR and FQNEAQ (reference sequence). In DNA form, the CDR3 reads TGTTCCAGCAGCCGGTCGGAGCGGGACATTCAGTACTTC. Protein product: CSSSRSERDIQYF.